The clone carrying this T cell receptor beta chain was picked up many times. No antigen is known for it. The CDR3 runs to 15 residues. V dropped 6 bases and J dropped 6; count of bases not matched to a gene: 9. Germline CDR1 LNHDA, CDR2 SQIVND (reference sequence). 5'RACE primed at constant segments yielded TCR alpha and TCR beta cDNA libraries bearing sample barcodes and UMIs. Each CDR3 protein is one row after TCRdb ran MiXCR on the 5' RACE reads. The table shows fewer than 400,000 distinct CDR3 sequences, with about 15% occurring only once. The sample is drawn from a study of T-cell memory formation after mild COVID-19. The overall study: TCR clusters mostly belonged to single donors. Study-wide results and limits: Contracting CD4+ clones sat mainly in CM and EM; CD8+ in EMRA.

Sequencing was done on a sample of PBMCs or a T cell subset sorted from them (not recorded which). The chain uses TRBV19 and TRBJ2-1, with 9 bases matching TRBD1. The receptor comes from a man in his late teens or twenties who had mild COVID-19 (a few samples of this study predate the infection). Cell type and time point are not known. This CDR3 reads CASRPGDRDSNEQFF. CDR3 DNA sequence: TGTGCCAGTAGGCCCGGGGACAGGGATTCCAATGAGCAGTTCTTC.